This TCR beta chain derives from a study of cytomegalovirus exposure and HLA in healthy donors. Findings and limits, study-wide: No immune exposure information besides CMV serostatus was available. The HLA-A and HLA-B alleles of most subjects were reportedly predicted accurately from TCR beta sequences.

Comments on this clone: Its antigen remains unidentified.

Use of 60 Vbeta and 13 Jbeta primers characterized the PCR. Sequenced by immunoSEQ multiplex PCR; TCRdb stores in-frame clones only, minus some. The data show approximately 200,000 clones, approximately 70% seen once. The sample comprised PBMCs. This TCR came from a young woman in good health and CMV-seropositive.

The CDR3 DNA is TGTGCCAGCAGTCTCCAAGAGACCCAGTACTTC. Translation gives CASSLQETQYF. The chain recombines TRBV25-1 with TRBJ2-5; D remains ambiguous. Germline values: CDR1 MGHDK, CDR2 SYGVNS. This CDR3 comprises 11 residues. V was cut by 5 bases and J by 1 base, with 2 bases left in between.